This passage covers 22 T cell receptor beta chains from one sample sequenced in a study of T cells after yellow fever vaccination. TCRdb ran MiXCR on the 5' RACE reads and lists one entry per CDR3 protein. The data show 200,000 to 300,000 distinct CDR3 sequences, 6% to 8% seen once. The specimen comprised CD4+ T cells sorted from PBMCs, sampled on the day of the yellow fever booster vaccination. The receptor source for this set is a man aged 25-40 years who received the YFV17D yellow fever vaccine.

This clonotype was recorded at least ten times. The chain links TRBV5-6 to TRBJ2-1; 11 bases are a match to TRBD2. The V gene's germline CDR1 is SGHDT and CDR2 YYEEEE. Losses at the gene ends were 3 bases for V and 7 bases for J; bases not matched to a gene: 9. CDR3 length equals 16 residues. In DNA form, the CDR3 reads TGTGCCAGCAGCTACCCGACTAGCGGGATCGAAAATGAGCAGTTCTTC. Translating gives CASSYPTSGIENEQFF.

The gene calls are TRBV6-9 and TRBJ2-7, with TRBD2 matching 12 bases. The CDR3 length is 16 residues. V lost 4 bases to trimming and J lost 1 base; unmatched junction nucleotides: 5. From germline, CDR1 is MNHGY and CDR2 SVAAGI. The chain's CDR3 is CASSFLLAGGSYEQYF. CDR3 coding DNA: TGTGCCAGCAGTTTCTTACTAGCGGGAGGTTCCTACGAGCAGTACTTC.

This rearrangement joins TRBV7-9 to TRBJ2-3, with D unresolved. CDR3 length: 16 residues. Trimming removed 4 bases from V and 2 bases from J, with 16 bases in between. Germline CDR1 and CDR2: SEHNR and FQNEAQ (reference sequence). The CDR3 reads CASSSHGWPPTDTQYF. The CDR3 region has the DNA TGTGCCAGCAGCTCCCATGGCTGGCCCCCCACAGATACGCAGTATTTT.

The CDR3 DNA reads as TGTGCCACCAGCAGAAGACGGCGGCCTGAGAAACTGTTTTTT. Its translation is CATSRRRRPEKLFF. The chain recombines TRBV15 with TRBJ1-4; D is unclear. The CDR3 length is 14 residues. V lost 2 bases and J 11 bases, leaving 15 bases between the germline ends. Germline-derived CDR1 and CDR2 are LNHNV and YYDKDF (reference sequence).

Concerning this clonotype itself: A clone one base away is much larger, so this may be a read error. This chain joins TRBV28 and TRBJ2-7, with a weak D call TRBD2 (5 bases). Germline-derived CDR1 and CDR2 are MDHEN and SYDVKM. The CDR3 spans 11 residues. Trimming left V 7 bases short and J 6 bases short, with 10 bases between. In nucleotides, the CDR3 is TGTGCCAGCAAGCGGCGGCGCGAGCAGTACTTC. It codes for CASKRRREQYF.

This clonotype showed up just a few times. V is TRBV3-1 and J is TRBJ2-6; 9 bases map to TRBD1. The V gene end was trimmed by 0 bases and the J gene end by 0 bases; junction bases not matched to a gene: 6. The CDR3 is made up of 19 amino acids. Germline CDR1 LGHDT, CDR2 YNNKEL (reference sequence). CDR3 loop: CASSQEIGTGFSGANVLTF. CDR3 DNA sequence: TGTGCCAGCAGCCAAGAGATTGGGACAGGGTTCTCTGGGGCCAACGTCCTGACTTTC.

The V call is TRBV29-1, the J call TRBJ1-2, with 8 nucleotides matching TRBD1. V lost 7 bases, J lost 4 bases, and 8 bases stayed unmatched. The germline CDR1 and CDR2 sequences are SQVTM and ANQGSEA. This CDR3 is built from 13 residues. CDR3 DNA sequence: TGCAGCGGCACTCGGGGGACAGGCTATGGCTACACCTTC. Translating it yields CSGTRGTGYGYTF. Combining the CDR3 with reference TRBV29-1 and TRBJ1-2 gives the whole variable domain SAVISQKPSRDICQRGTSLTIQCQVDSQVTMMFWYRQQPGQSLTLIATANQGSEATYESGFVIDKFPISRPNLTFSTLTVSNMSPEDSSIYLCSGTRGTGYGYTFGSGTRLTVV.

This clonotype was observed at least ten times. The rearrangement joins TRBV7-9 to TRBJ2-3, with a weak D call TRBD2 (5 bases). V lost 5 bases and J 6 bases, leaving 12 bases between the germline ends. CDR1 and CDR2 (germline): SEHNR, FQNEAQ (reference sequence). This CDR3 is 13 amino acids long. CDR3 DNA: TGTGCCAGCAGCCCACTAGGTGGGGATACGCAGTATTTT. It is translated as CASSPLGGDTQYF. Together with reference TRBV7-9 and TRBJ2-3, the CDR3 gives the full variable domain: DTGVSQNPRHKITKRGQNVTFRCDPISEHNRLYWYRQTLGQGPEFLTYFQNEAQLEKSRLLSDRFSAERPKGSFSTLEIQRTEQGDSAMYLCASSPLGGDTQYFGPGTRLTVL.

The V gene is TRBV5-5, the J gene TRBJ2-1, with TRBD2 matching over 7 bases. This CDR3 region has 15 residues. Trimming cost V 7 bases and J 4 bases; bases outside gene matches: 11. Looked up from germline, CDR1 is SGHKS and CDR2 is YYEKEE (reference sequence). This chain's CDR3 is CASGPASGLYNEQFF. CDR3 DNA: TGTGCCAGCGGTCCCGCTAGCGGACTTTACAATGAGCAGTTCTTC.

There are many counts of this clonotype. The DNA of the CDR3 is TGTGCCAGCAGTTTCTCTCTGGGTAGGGAGACCCAGTACTTC. Encoded protein: CASSFSLGRETQYF. The V call is TRBV28, the J call TRBJ2-5, with D hard to call. V gave up 3 bases and J gave up 5 bases, with 13 bases separating them. Germline assignment: CDR1 MDHEN and CDR2 SYDVKM. The CDR3 is made up of 14 amino acids. The full variable domain, completed using reference TRBV28 and TRBJ2-5, is DVKVTQSSRYLVKRTGEKVFLECVQDMDHENMFWYRQDPGLGLRLIYFSYDVKMKEKGDIPEGYSVSREKKERFSLILESASTNQTSMYLCASSFSLGRETQYFGPGTRLLVL.

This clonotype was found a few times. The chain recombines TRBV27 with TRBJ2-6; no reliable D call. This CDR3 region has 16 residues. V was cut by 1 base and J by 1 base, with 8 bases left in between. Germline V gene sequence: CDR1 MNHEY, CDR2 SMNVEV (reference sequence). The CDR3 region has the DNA TGTGCCAGCAGTTTATATCAGAGATCTGGGGCCAACGTCCTGACTTTC. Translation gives CASSLYQRSGANVLTF.

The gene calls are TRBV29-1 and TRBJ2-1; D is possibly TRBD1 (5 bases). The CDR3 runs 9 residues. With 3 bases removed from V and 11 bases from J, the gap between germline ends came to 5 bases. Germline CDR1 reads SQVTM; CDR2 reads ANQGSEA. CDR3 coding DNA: TGCAGCGTTGAGGACAAGCAGTTCTTC. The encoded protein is CSVEDKQFF.

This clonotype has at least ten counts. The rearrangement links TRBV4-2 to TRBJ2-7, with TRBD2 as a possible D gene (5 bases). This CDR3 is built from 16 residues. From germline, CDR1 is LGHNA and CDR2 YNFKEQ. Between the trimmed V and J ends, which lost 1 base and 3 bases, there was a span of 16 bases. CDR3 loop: CASSQGSNSRDYEQYF. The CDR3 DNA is TGTGCCAGCAGCCAAGGGAGTAATAGCCGGGACTACGAGCAGTACTTC.

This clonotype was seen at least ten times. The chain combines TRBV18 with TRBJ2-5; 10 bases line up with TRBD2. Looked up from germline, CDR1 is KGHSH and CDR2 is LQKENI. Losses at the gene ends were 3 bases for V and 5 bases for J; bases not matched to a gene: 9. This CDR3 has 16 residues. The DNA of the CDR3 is TGTGCCAGCTCACCCCCGGGACTAGCGACCGGGGAGACCCAGTACTTC. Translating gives CASSPPGLATGETQYF.

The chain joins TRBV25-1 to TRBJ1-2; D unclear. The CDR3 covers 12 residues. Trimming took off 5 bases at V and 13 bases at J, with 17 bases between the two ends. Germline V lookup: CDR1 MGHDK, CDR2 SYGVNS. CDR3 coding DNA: TGTGCCAGCAGTTATTCAGGAGGCTTTCCCACCTTC. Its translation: CASSYSGGFPTF.

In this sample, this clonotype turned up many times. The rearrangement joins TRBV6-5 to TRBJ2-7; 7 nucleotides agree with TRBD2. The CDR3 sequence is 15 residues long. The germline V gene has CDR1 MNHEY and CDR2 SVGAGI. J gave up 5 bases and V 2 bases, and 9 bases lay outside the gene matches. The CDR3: CASSYRGVAGDEQYF. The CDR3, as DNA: TGTGCCAGCAGTTACCGAGGGGTGGCGGGAGACGAGCAGTACTTC.

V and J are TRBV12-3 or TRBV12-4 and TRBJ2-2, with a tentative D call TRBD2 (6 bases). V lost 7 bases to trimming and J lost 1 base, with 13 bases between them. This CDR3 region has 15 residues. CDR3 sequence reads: CASTWRGRNTGELFF. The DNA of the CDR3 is TGTGCCAGCACCTGGAGGGGACGGAACACCGGGGAGCTGTTTTTT.

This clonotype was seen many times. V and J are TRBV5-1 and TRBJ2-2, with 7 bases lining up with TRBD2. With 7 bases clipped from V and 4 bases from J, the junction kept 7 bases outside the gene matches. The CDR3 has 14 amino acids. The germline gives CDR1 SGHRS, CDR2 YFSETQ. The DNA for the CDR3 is TGCGCCAGCTGTCCGGGAGGCGGCACCGGGGAGCTGTTTTTT. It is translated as CASCPGGGTGELFF. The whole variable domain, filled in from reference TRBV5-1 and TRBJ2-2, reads KAGVTQTPRYLIKTRGQQVTLSCSPISGHRSVSWYQQTPGQGLQFLFEYFSETQRNKGNFPGRFSGRQFSNSRSEMNVSTLELGDSALYLCASCPGGGTGELFFGEGSRLTVL.

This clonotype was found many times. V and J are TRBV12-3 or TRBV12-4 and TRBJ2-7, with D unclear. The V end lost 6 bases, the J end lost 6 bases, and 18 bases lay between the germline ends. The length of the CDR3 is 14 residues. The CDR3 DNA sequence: TGTGCCAGCAGGGTCGACGCCGCTATCCCCGAGCAGTACTTC. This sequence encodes CASRVDAAIPEQYF.

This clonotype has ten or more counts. CDR3 sequence (DNA): TGTGCCAGCAGTTTAGACGGGAGAGGGGAGACCCAGTACTTC. Translated, it gives CASSLDGRGETQYF. The chain links TRBV12-3 or TRBV12-4 to TRBJ2-5; TRBD2 might be the D (6 bases). The CDR3 covers 14 residues. Trimming took off 1 base at V and 5 bases at J, with 11 bases between the two ends.

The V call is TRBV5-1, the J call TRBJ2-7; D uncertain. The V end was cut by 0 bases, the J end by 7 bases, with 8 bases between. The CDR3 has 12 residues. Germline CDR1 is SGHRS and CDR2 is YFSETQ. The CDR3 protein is CASSLVHGEQYF. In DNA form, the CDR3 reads TGCGCCAGCAGCTTGGTCCATGGGGAGCAGTACTTC.

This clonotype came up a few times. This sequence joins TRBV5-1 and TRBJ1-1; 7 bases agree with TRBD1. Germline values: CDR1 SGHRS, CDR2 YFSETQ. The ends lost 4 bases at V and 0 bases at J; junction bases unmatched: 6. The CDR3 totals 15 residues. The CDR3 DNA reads TGCGCCAGCAGCCTGACAGGGAGCATGAACACTGAAGCTTTCTTT. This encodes CASSLTGSMNTEAFF.